Presented here are 20 T cell receptor beta chains from one specimen sequenced in a study of cytomegalovirus exposure and HLA in healthy donors. Only in-frame clones appear in the TCRdb table, and some are missing; sequencing was by immunoSEQ multiplex PCR. The sample holds 150,000 to 200,000 clones, about 84% seen once. Sequencing was done on a sample of PBMCs. The receptors derive from a woman under 30 in good health and CMV-seronegative.

V gene TRBV5-4 combines with J gene TRBJ2-5; D uncertain. Germline loops: CDR1 SGHNT, CDR2 YYREEE (reference sequence). V gave up 3 bases and J gave up 0 bases, with 9 bases separating them. The CDR3 loop spans 14 amino acids. The CDR3 region has the DNA TGTGCCAGCAGCTACACAATCGACCAAGAGACCCAGTACTTC. Translation gives CASSYTIDQETQYF.

This clone was counted a single time. The rearrangement joins TRBV2 to TRBJ2-5; D might be TRBD2 (5 bases). The germline gives CDR1 SNHLY, CDR2 FYNNEI. V gave up 4 bases and J gave up 2 bases, with 17 bases separating them. The CDR3 is 16 residues long. The CDR3 bases are TGTGCCAGCAGTGGGAGGACGGCGCCTTTTCAAGAGACCCAGTACTTC. As protein: CASSGRTAPFQETQYF.

In this sample, this clone turned up once. The J gene is TRBJ1-4, the V gene TRBV19; 9 bases are a match to TRBD1. Germline values: CDR1 LNHDA, CDR2 SQIVND (reference sequence). This CDR3 is built from 14 residues. J gave up 6 bases and V 8 bases, and 7 bases lay outside the gene matches. The CDR3: CASGLGQGYEKLFF. The CDR3 DNA is TGTGCCAGTGGCCTGGGACAGGGATATGAAAAACTGTTTTTT.

The chain has TRBV18 and TRBJ1-2, with 9 bases aligning to TRBD1. The CDR3 covers 18 residues. V lost 0 bases and J lost 4; bases outside the gene matches: 12. Germline V gives CDR1 KGHSH, CDR2 LQKENI. CDR3 DNA sequence: TGTGCCAGCTCACCACCCAGGACAGGGGAGAGGCCTAGCTATGGCTACACCTTC. This sequence encodes CASSPPRTGERPSYGYTF.

The CDR3 protein is CATELQDNTQYF. The CDR3 DNA reads as TGTGCCACCGAACTCCAGGACAATACGCAGTATTTT. J is TRBJ2-3 and V is TRBV19; D might be TRBD1 (5 bases). The CDR3 extends over 12 amino acids. The germline V and J ends were trimmed by 10 bases and 7 bases, with 15 bases remaining between them. The germline CDR1 and CDR2 sequences are LNHDA and SQIVND (reference sequence).

The V and J genes are TRBV27 and TRBJ1-1; possibly TRBD1 for D (5 bases). The CDR3 loop spans 15 amino acids. Trimming took 3 bases from V and 2 from J, leaving 13 bases between them. Germline lookup yields CDR1 MNHEY and CDR2 SMNVEV (reference sequence). CDR3 sequence (DNA): TGTGCCAGCAGTTTTCTCAGACAGAATAACACTGAAGCTTTCTTT. Translated, it gives CASSFLRQNNTEAFF.

CDR3 sequence (DNA): TGTGCCAGCAGCTTGGCGACAGGTAACACTGAAGCTTTCTTT. Translating it yields CASSLATGNTEAFF. The chain employs TRBV5-4 and TRBJ1-1; D is perhaps TRBD1 (6 bases). The CDR3 is 14 amino acids. The V end lost 0 bases, the J end lost 2 bases, and 8 bases lay between the germline ends. Per the germline V gene, CDR1 is SGHNT and CDR2 is YYREEE (reference sequence).

This chain links TRBV5-8 with TRBJ2-7; possibly TRBD2 for D (6 bases). The V gene lost 0 bases and the J gene lost 2 bases, with 15 bases spanning the gap. CDR3 length: 16 amino acids. CDR1 and CDR2 (germline): SGHTS, YDEGEE. Here the CDR3 reads CASSLVFLRGTYEQYF. As DNA, the CDR3 is TGTGCCAGCAGCTTGGTGTTCTTGCGGGGAACCTACGAGCAGTACTTC.

The chain is built from TRBV15 and TRBJ2-7, with D perhaps TRBD1 (6 bases). Germline V gene data show CDR1 as LNHNV and CDR2 as YYDKDF (reference sequence). Between the trimmed V and J ends, which lost 8 bases and 0 bases, there was a span of 17 bases. There are 15 residues in the CDR3. For the CDR3, the DNA is TGTGCCACCTCCCACCGGACAGTCGGCTCCTACGAGCAGTACTTC. Its protein product is CATSHRTVGSYEQYF.

This clone was recorded once. The rearrangement links TRBV19 to TRBJ2-5, with 7 positions matching TRBD2. Trimming cost V 9 bases and J 5 bases; bases outside gene matches: 0. This CDR3 comprises 10 residues. Germline V gene data show CDR1 as LNHDA and CDR2 as SQIVND (reference sequence). This CDR3 reads CASGGETQYF. In DNA, the CDR3 is TGTGCCAGCGGGGGGGAGACCCAGTACTTC.

The CDR3 loop reads CASSSLRGGVGEQFF. CDR3 DNA sequence: TGTGCCAGCAGCTCCCTGCGTGGGGGGGTCGGTGAGCAGTTCTTC. This sequence joins TRBV11-2 and TRBJ2-1; 7 nucleotides line up with TRBD2. The CDR3 consists of 15 residues. The germline CDR1 and CDR2 sequences are SGHAT and FQNNGV. J was trimmed by 9 bases and V by 4 bases; bases with no gene match: 12. The whole variable domain, filled in from reference TRBV11-2 and TRBJ2-1, reads EAGVAQSPRYKIIEKRQSVAFWCNPISGHATLYWYQQILGQGPKLLIQFQNNGVVDDSQLPKDRFSAERLKGVDSTLKIQPAKLEDSAVYLCASSSLRGGVGEQFFGPGTRLTVL.

This sequence joins TRBV25-1 and TRBJ2-1; 9 bases agree with TRBD2. V lost 4 bases to trimming and J lost 4 bases; unmatched junction nucleotides: 11. The CDR3 has 17 amino acids. The V gene's germline CDR1 is MGHDK and CDR2 SYGVNS. CDR3 bases: TGTGCCAGCAGTGCCAGCGGGAGGCCCCTCTGGTACAATGAGCAGTTCTTC. As protein: CASSASGRPLWYNEQFF.

J is TRBJ2-7 and V is TRBV27, with 9 bases matching TRBD1. Per the germline V gene, CDR1 is MNHEY and CDR2 is SMNVEV (reference sequence). This CDR3 contains 15 residues. V lost 5 bases, J lost 0 bases, and 5 bases stayed unmatched. Written as DNA, the CDR3 is TGTGCCAGCAGTGCGACAGGGGGTTTCTCCTACGAGCAGTACTTC. Translated, it gives CASSATGGFSYEQYF.

V and J are TRBV18 and TRBJ2-7, with D tentatively TRBD1 (6 bases). Per the germline V gene, CDR1 is KGHSH and CDR2 is LQKENI. Trimming stripped 7 bases from V and 1 base from J, with 14 bases between. This CDR3 is built from 14 residues. The DNA of the CDR3 is TGTGCCAGCTTACACGGACAGCGGTCCTACGAGCAGTACTTC. It codes for CASLHGQRSYEQYF.

V is TRBV6-6 and J is TRBJ1-2; no clear D. Germline lookup yields CDR1 MNHNY and CDR2 SVGAGI (reference sequence). V gave up 7 bases and J gave up 8 bases, with 11 bases separating them. The CDR3 is 11 amino acids. The CDR3 reads CASKNQRGYTF. The CDR3 DNA reads as TGTGCCAGCAAAAACCAGAGGGGCTACACCTTC.

This clone was counted a single time. V usage is TRBV11-3 and J usage is TRBJ1-2; no clear D. CDR3 size: 13 residues. Germline V gene sequence: CDR1 SGHNT, CDR2 YENEEA. Deletions cut 5 bases from V and 4 bases from J, with 11 bases between. The CDR3 DNA reads as TGTGCCAGCAGCCTAGGAGGTGGCTATGGCTACACCTTC. Translating it yields CASSLGGGYGYTF.

The V call is TRBV7-7, the J call TRBJ2-1; 9 bases match TRBD1. The CDR3 consists of 14 residues. Germline CDR1 is SSHAT and CDR2 is FNYEAQ (reference sequence). J was trimmed by 9 bases and V by 4 bases; bases with no gene match: 7. The CDR3 DNA reads TGTGCCAGCAGCTCCGGGACAGGGTCCCTTGAGCAGTTCTTC. This gives the protein CASSSGTGSLEQFF.

The chain couples TRBV18 to TRBJ1-3; D ambiguous. Germline-derived CDR1 and CDR2 are KGHSH and LQKENI. This CDR3 is 15 amino acids long. Deletions cut 3 bases from V and 1 base from J, with 10 bases between. The CDR3 sequence: CASSPPTVSGNTIYF. The CDR3 nucleotides read TGTGCCAGCTCACCCCCAACGGTTTCTGGAAACACCATATATTTT.

The genes are TRBV5-1 and TRBJ1-2, with TRBD1 as a possible D gene (5 bases). This CDR3 spans 15 amino acids. The V gene's germline CDR1 is SGHRS and CDR2 YFSETQ. Trimming pared 5 bases from V and 0 bases from J, leaving 14 bases between. The CDR3 sequence: CASSIVGGSNYGYTF. CDR3 coding DNA: TGCGCCAGCAGTATTGTCGGGGGGTCTAACTATGGCTACACCTTC.

The chain has TRBV7-9 and TRBJ2-7; D might be TRBD2 (5 bases). V lost 4 bases to trimming and J lost 0 bases, with 7 bases between them. Germline CDR1 SEHNR, CDR2 FQNEAQ (reference sequence). The length of the CDR3 is 13 residues. The CDR3 DNA reads TGTGCCAGCAGCTACCGGGACTCCTACGAGCAGTACTTC. Amino acid sequence: CASSYRDSYEQYF.